The 29 T cell receptor beta chains given below trace back to one sample, sequenced in a study of spatial heterogeneity in lung cancer. Documented time point: blood at routine non-recurrence follow-up after resection. The study sequenced unsorted whole RNA from tumor, nontumor lung or frozen PBMC. TCRdb analysed the 5' RACE reads with MiXCR anew, one entry per CDR3 protein. The table includes fewer than 55,000 distinct CDR3 sequences, around 6.7% detected once. The sample consisted of PBMCs, taken at follow-up. The receptor set was obtained from a female donor with early-stage non-small cell lung cancer.

This clonotype was counted between two and nine times. The chain has TRBV7-2 and TRBJ1-5; no clear D. The CDR3 has 12 residues. V shed 5 bases and J shed 4 bases, with 6 bases lying between them. Germline V lookup: CDR1 SGHTA, CDR2 FQGNSA. The CDR3 loop is CASSLVNQPQHF. CDR3 bases: TGTGCCAGCAGCCTCGTAAATCAGCCCCAGCATTTT.

The chain combines TRBV5-1 with TRBJ1-1, with D uncertain. The CDR3 extends over 16 amino acids. Germline assignment: CDR1 SGHRS and CDR2 YFSETQ. V gave up 1 base and J gave up 2 bases, with 15 bases separating them. The CDR3 here is CASSLRLLRENTEAFF. For the CDR3, the DNA is TGCGCCAGCAGCTTGAGGCTCCTTAGGGAAAACACTGAAGCTTTCTTT.

This clonotype has a handful of counts. The rearrangement joins TRBV6-1 to TRBJ1-1; 7 bases fit TRBD1. Germline V lookup: CDR1 MNHNS, CDR2 SASEGT. Unmatched junction bases numbered 3, after V lost 1 base and J lost 7 bases. The CDR3 runs to 13 residues. The CDR3 here is CASSEVRGGEAFF. As DNA, the CDR3 is TGTGCCAGCAGTGAAGTCAGGGGGGGTGAAGCTTTCTTT.

This clonotype was detected only a few times. The DNA of the CDR3 is TGTGCCAGCACCTGGGGGGGCGCTAACTATGGCTACACCTTC. This codes for CASTWGGANYGYTF. The V gene is TRBV6-6, the J gene TRBJ1-2, with D perhaps matching TRBD1 (6 bases). V was cut by 7 bases and J by 0 bases, with 12 bases left in between. Germline CDR1 reads MNHNY; CDR2 reads SVGAGI (reference sequence). CDR3 length: 14 residues.

This clonotype was found many times. This chain joins TRBV20-1 and TRBJ1-6; perhaps TRBD1 as D (6 bases). Germline values: CDR1 DFQATT, CDR2 SNEGSKA (reference sequence). Deletions cut 2 bases from V and 8 bases from J, with 10 bases between. The CDR3 loop spans 13 amino acids. The CDR3 DNA follows: TGCAGTGCTAGATATCACAGGGATTCACCCCTCCACTTT. Its protein is CSARYHRDSPLHF.

The rearrangement joins TRBV10-3 to TRBJ1-6; TRBD1 is a possible D gene (5 bases). The CDR3 extends over 14 amino acids. V shed 3 bases and J shed 7 bases, with 10 bases lying between them. Germline V gene sequence: CDR1 ENHRY, CDR2 SYGVKD. This CDR3 reads CAISDTGRNSPLHF. The CDR3 nucleotides read TGTGCCATCAGTGACACAGGACGGAATTCACCCCTCCACTTT.

This clonotype was observed a handful of times. This chain connects TRBV3-1 to TRBJ1-3; D not resolved. The germline V gene encodes CDR1 LGHDT and CDR2 YNNKEL (reference sequence). This CDR3 has 14 amino acids. Trimming took 1 base from V and 0 from J, leaving 4 bases between them. CDR3 bases: TGTGCCAGCAGCCAAGCAGCCTCTGGAAACACCATATATTTT. Amino acids: CASSQAASGNTIYF.

This clonotype appeared once. The chain combines TRBV20-1 with TRBJ2-3; 9 positions match TRBD2. The CDR3 is 15 residues long. Germline CDR1 reads DFQATT; CDR2 reads SNEGSKA (reference sequence). V dropped 1 base and J dropped 5; count of bases not matched to a gene: 7. The DNA of the CDR3 is TGCAGTGCTAGAGTTTGGCGGGGGGGGCGAGATACGCAGTATTTT. Translation: CSARVWRGGRDTQYF.

The sample holds a few counts of this clonotype. This chain links TRBV10-3 with TRBJ1-3; D is undetermined. Trimming cost V 10 bases and J 0 bases, with 13 bases left between them. The CDR3 is made up of 14 amino acids. Looked up from germline, CDR1 is ENHRY and CDR2 is SYGVKD. This CDR3 reads CASGPRGSGNTIYF. The CDR3, as DNA: TGTGCCAGTGGTCCCCGGGGCTCTGGAAACACCATATATTTT.

The V call is TRBV20-1, the J call TRBJ1-6; TRBD1 aligns across 8 bases. There are 14 residues in the CDR3. From germline, CDR1 is DFQATT and CDR2 SNEGSKA (reference sequence). V lost 5 bases to trimming and J lost 7 bases; unmatched junction nucleotides: 7. CDR3 amino acids: CSAPTQGANSPLHF. Here the CDR3 DNA reads TGCAGTGCTCCGACCCAGGGGGCCAATTCACCCCTCCACTTT.

This clonotype appeared a few times. The rearrangement uses TRBV5-1 and TRBJ2-7, with D perhaps TRBD2 (7 bases). The length of the CDR3 is 16 residues. V was cut by 5 bases and J by 0 bases, with 18 bases left in between. CDR1 is SGHRS, CDR2 YFSETQ, per germline. The CDR3 DNA reads as TGCGCCAGCAGACCGGAGGAGGGGGGGCGCTCCTACGAGCAGTACTTC. It specifies CASRPEEGGRSYEQYF.

This clonotype has at least ten counts. In DNA form, the CDR3 reads TGTGCCAGCAGCCTAAGAATGAGCACAGATACGCAGTATTTT. It yields the protein CASSLRMSTDTQYF. V is TRBV7-2 and J is TRBJ2-3; D is unclear. The length of the CDR3 is 14 residues. V shed 5 bases and J shed 0 bases, with 9 bases lying between them. Germline V lookup: CDR1 SGHTA, CDR2 FQGNSA.

This clonotype was observed a handful of times. This rearrangement joins TRBV5-1 to TRBJ2-5; perhaps TRBD1 as D (5 bases). Looked up from germline, CDR1 is SGHRS and CDR2 is YFSETQ. Trimming left V 0 bases short and J 0 bases short, with 9 bases between. CDR3 size: 15 residues. The CDR3 loop is CASSLVQENQETQYF. The CDR3 DNA reads TGCGCCAGCAGCTTGGTACAGGAAAACCAAGAGACCCAGTACTTC.

This chain uses TRBV3-1 with TRBJ1-2; D possibly corresponds to TRBD1 (6 bases). Trimming pared 5 bases from V and 2 bases from J, leaving 9 bases between. Germline V gene sequence: CDR1 LGHDT, CDR2 YNNKEL (reference sequence). This CDR3 has 13 amino acids. DNA of the CDR3: TGTGCCAGCAGCTCCGACAGGAACTATGGCTACACCTTC. Protein sequence: CASSSDRNYGYTF.

This clonotype was detected many times. The genes are TRBV10-3 and TRBJ1-4, with TRBD1 identical over 11 bases. Trimming at V came to 3 bases and at J to 6 bases, leaving 6 bases not matched to a gene. The CDR3 covers 16 residues. Looked up from germline, CDR1 is ENHRY and CDR2 is SYGVKD. The CDR3 DNA is TGTGCCATCAGTGAAGGGACAGGGGGGGGCGATGAAAAACTGTTTTTT. Amino acids: CAISEGTGGGDEKLFF.

This clonotype was detected a few times. V usage is TRBV11-2 and J usage is TRBJ1-1; D not resolved. Germline CDR1 SGHAT, CDR2 FQNNGV. The V end was cut by 4 bases, the J end by 5 bases, with 17 bases between. This CDR3 region has 15 residues. This chain's CDR3 is CASSSTAPIGTEAFF. DNA for the CDR3: TGTGCCAGCAGCTCAACTGCCCCCATTGGGACTGAAGCTTTCTTT.

This clonotype was counted a few times. This chain joins TRBV7-9 and TRBJ2-7, with D tentatively TRBD1 (6 bases). There are 15 residues in the CDR3. Trimming shortened V by 4 bases and J by 2 bases, and 15 bases separated the two germline ends. CDR1 is SEHNR, CDR2 FQNEAQ, per germline (reference sequence). The CDR3 reads CASSSPQTGTYEQYF. CDR3 coding DNA: TGTGCCAGCAGCTCCCCTCAAACAGGGACCTACGAGCAGTACTTC.

This clonotype came up a few times. The chain recombines TRBV5-1 with TRBJ2-5; a possible D gene is TRBD2 (7 bases). CDR1 and CDR2 from the germline V gene are SGHRS and YFSETQ. The CDR3 consists of 14 residues. Trimming removed 4 bases from V and 5 bases from J, with 15 bases in between. CDR3 residues: CASSRRGREETQYF. The CDR3 DNA is TGCGCCAGCAGCAGAAGGGGGAGGGAGGAGACCCAGTACTTC. Combining the CDR3 with reference TRBV5-1 and TRBJ2-5 gives the whole variable domain KAGVTQTPRYLIKTRGQQVTLSCSPISGHRSVSWYQQTPGQGLQFLFEYFSETQRNKGNFPGRFSGRQFSNSRSEMNVSTLELGDSALYLCASSRRGREETQYFGPGTRLLVL.

At least ten counts were recorded for this clonotype. The J gene is TRBJ1-2, the V gene TRBV12-3 or TRBV12-4; 10 bases are a match to TRBD1. This CDR3 contains 14 residues. V gave up 4 bases and J gave up 7 bases; unmatched junction bases: 6. CDR3 loop: CASSSGTGAAGYTF. For the CDR3, the DNA is TGTGCCAGCAGTTCCGGGACAGGGGCCGCTGGCTACACCTTC.

This clonotype was seen repeatedly, ten times or more. The chain is built from TRBV7-2 and TRBJ1-5; TRBD1 matches at 8 bases. With 5 bases clipped from V and 1 base from J, the junction kept 7 bases outside the gene matches. Germline lookup yields CDR1 SGHTA and CDR2 FQGNSA. The CDR3 consists of 16 residues. The CDR3 nucleotides read TGTGCCAGCAGCACCTGGACAGGGTCGAGCAATCAGCCCCAGCATTTT. Residues: CASSTWTGSSNQPQHF.

This clonotype was seen repeatedly, ten times or more. V usage is TRBV9 and J usage is TRBJ1-6; perhaps TRBD1 as D (5 bases). Germline CDR1 reads SGDLS; CDR2 reads YYNGEE. The CDR3 contains 15 residues. V lost 0 bases and J 7 bases, leaving 11 bases between the germline ends. CDR3 region: CASSVADSPNSPLHF. The CDR3 coding sequence is TGTGCCAGCAGCGTAGCCGACAGCCCCAATTCACCCCTCCACTTT. Full variable domain (outside the CDR3, taken from reference TRBV9 and TRBJ1-6): DSGVTQTPKHLITATGQRVTLRCSPRSGDLSVYWYQQSLDQGLQFLIQYYNGEERAKGNILERFSAQQFPDLHSELNLSSLELGDSALYFCASSVADSPNSPLHFGNGTRLTVT.

This clonotype was recorded a few times. V and J are TRBV11-2 and TRBJ2-1, with D possibly matching TRBD2 (5 bases). The CDR3 covers 18 residues. Looked up from germline, CDR1 is SGHAT and CDR2 is FQNNGV. V was clipped by 3 bases and J by 2 bases, with 20 bases between them. Here the CDR3 reads CASSFDIFETTTYNEQFF. The CDR3, as DNA: TGTGCCAGCAGCTTTGATATATTCGAGACTACGACCTACAATGAGCAGTTCTTC.

The chain uses TRBV5-1 and TRBJ1-6, with D possibly matching TRBD1 (5 bases). The V end was cut by 2 bases, the J end by 9 bases, with 9 bases between. The length of the CDR3 is 13 residues. Germline values: CDR1 SGHRS, CDR2 YFSETQ. The CDR3 spells CASSFDSSSPLHF. The CDR3 DNA reads as TGCGCCAGCAGCTTTGACAGTAGTTCACCCCTCCACTTT.

This clonotype was recorded many times. The chain is built from TRBV6-2 or TRBV6-3 and TRBJ1-1; 7 bases align to TRBD1. The CDR3 totals 16 residues. The V gene end was trimmed by 2 bases and the J gene end by 4 bases; junction bases not matched to a gene: 10. Germline V CDR1 and CDR2: MNHEY, SVGEGT. CDR3 bases: TGTGCCAGCAGTTACCACGCTAAGGGGGCGGGCACTGAAGCTTTCTTT. Translated, it gives CASSYHAKGAGTEAFF.

This clonotype has only a few counts. The rearrangement joins TRBV5-1 to TRBJ2-5; the D gene is possibly TRBD1 (5 bases). This CDR3 is 15 amino acids long. Germline assignment: CDR1 SGHRS and CDR2 YFSETQ. Trimming took off 2 bases at V and 3 bases at J, with 14 bases between the two ends. The CDR3 loop is CASSLMGTGEETQYF. The CDR3 DNA is TGCGCCAGCAGCTTAATGGGCACAGGAGAAGAGACCCAGTACTTC.

The V call is TRBV6-5, the J call TRBJ1-1; the match to TRBD1 covers 9 bases. Germline trimming cut 1 base from V and 4 bases from J; bases unmatched to any gene: 13. CDR3 length: 18 amino acids. The germline V gene encodes CDR1 MNHEY and CDR2 SVGAGI. CDR3 bases: TGTGCCAGCAGTTACTTCAGTCCCGGGACAGGGATGGGCACTGAAGCTTTCTTT. Amino acid sequence: CASSYFSPGTGMGTEAFF.

The rearrangement uses TRBV6-6 and TRBJ1-2, with TRBD1 as a possible D gene (5 bases). V was trimmed by 7 bases and J by 8 bases, leaving 17 bases between them. Germline V gives CDR1 MNHNY, CDR2 SVGAGI (reference sequence). The CDR3 spans 13 residues. The CDR3: CASNPQEGVGYTF. CDR3 DNA sequence: TGTGCCAGCAACCCACAGGAAGGAGTGGGCTACACCTTC.

The sample holds one count of this clonotype. V usage is TRBV20-1 and J usage is TRBJ2-3; TRBD2 agrees at 12 bases. In germline, CDR1 is DFQATT, CDR2 SNEGSKA (reference sequence). There are 14 residues in the CDR3. Unmatched junction bases numbered 3, after V lost 6 bases and J lost 2 bases. CDR3 sequence: CSARLAGATDTQYF. DNA for the CDR3: TGCAGTGCGAGACTAGCGGGGGCCACAGATACGCAGTATTTT.

This clonotype was observed many times. This chain connects TRBV24-1 to TRBJ2-7, with 7 nucleotides matching TRBD1. From germline, CDR1 is KGHDR and CDR2 SFDVKD. V gave up 4 bases and J gave up 9 bases; unmatched junction bases: 5. The CDR3 is 12 residues long. The CDR3 coding sequence is TGTGCCACCAGTGAGCGGACAGGAGCGCAGTACTTC. Encoded protein: CATSERTGAQYF.